This paragraph reports one T cell receptor (beta chain). These data come from a study of blood T cell repertoires in COVID-19. About the study: Nucleic acid was either cDNA or gDNA, and it came from T cells, B-cell-depleted T cells, or PBMCs.

Trimming stripped 8 bases from V and 6 bases from J, with 14 bases between. The CDR3 extends over 14 amino acids. Germline V gene lookup returns CDR1 LGHDT and CDR2 YNNKEL (reference sequence). Measured with immunoSEQ multiplex PCR; TCRdb has only the in-frame clones, and not every one. In the table there are some 150,000 clones, approximately 87% of which are singletons. This receptor was taken from a woman aged 30 to 39 with acute COVID-19. This chain connects TRBV3-1 (or the pseudogene TRBV3-2) to TRBJ1-6; possible D gene TRBD1, 6 bases. Sequencing was done on a sample of PBMCs or T cells enriched from blood (not recorded which). The CDR3 is CASGHGTTNSPLHF. As DNA, the CDR3 is TGTGCCAGCGGGCACGGGACAACTAATTCACCCCTCCACTTT.